Below are 14 T cell receptor beta chains sequenced from a single sample in a study of T cells expressing NK-cell markers. TCRdb reprocessed the 5' RACE reads and stores each CDR3 protein as one record, lacking DNA. Its clone listing holds fewer than 550,000 distinct CDR3 sequences. Sequencing was carried out using blood T cells: a sorted CD56 or NKG2C T cell subset, CD4+ or CD8+ T cells, or bulk PBMC T cells (not recorded which). Source of these receptors: a woman in her 50s in good health.

The chain employs TRBV14 and TRBJ2-3; with no DNA, the TCRdb D assignment of TRBD2 cannot be verified. The CDR3 is 16 amino acids. The germline V gene has CDR1 SGHDN and CDR2 FVKESK. CDR3: CASSQESGLYTDTQYF.

This chain links TRBV6-6 with TRBJ2-1; TCRdb's D call of TRBD2 is untestable without DNA. CDR1 is MNHNY, CDR2 SVGAGI, per germline (reference sequence). The CDR3 contains 16 residues. CDR3 amino acids: CAAIGASGILGNEQFF.

The chain employs TRBV4-1 and TRBJ2-6; TCRdb proposes TRBD1, but this gene call is untestable without DNA. Germline V gives CDR1 MGHRA, CDR2 YSYEKL. CDR3 length: 16 residues. The CDR3 here is CASSQIGGGRANVLTF.

This chain connects TRBV6-5 to TRBJ1-6. CDR3 size: 16 residues. Germline values: CDR1 MNHEY, CDR2 SVGAGI. CDR3 region: CASSYAGRLGNSPLHF.

The V gene is TRBV5-1, the J gene TRBJ2-2; the TCRdb D gene call, TRBD2, has no DNA to confirm it. This CDR3 has 17 residues. The germline V gene has CDR1 SGHRS and CDR2 YFSETQ. The CDR3 sequence is CASSLNPSGANTGELFF.

The chain's CDR3 is CASSLLTPDTGELFF. This sequence joins TRBV12-3 or TRBV12-4 and TRBJ2-2. The CDR3 extends over 15 amino acids.

The V gene is TRBV11-2, the J gene TRBJ1-4. CDR3 length equals 13 residues. Germline V CDR1 and CDR2: SGHAT, FQNNGV. The CDR3 spells CASSPRRNEKLFF.

The genes are TRBV24-1 and TRBJ2-1; TCRdb's D call of TRBD2 is untestable without DNA. In germline, CDR1 is KGHDR, CDR2 SFDVKD. The CDR3 contains 16 residues. The CDR3: CATSDQSLADYNEQFF.

The V and J genes are TRBV5-1 and TRBJ2-3; TCRdb picks TRBD2, but there is no DNA to check that call. This CDR3 has 16 residues. Germline assignment: CDR1 SGHRS and CDR2 YFSETQ. The CDR3 region is CASSGGLAIATDTQYF.

The chain employs TRBV2 and TRBJ2-5. Germline-derived CDR1 and CDR2 are SNHLY and FYNNEI. The CDR3 covers 13 residues. The CDR3 here is CASRLAFIETQYF.

This chain connects TRBV20-1 to TRBJ2-5; TCRdb designates TRBD2, a call that cannot be tested without DNA. Germline CDR1 and CDR2: DFQATT and SNEGSKA (reference sequence). This CDR3 has 14 residues. The CDR3 sequence: CSAVLLAGRETQYF.

The chain joins TRBV3-1 to TRBJ2-2. The germline gives CDR1 LGHDT, CDR2 YNNKEL (reference sequence). The CDR3 is made up of 17 amino acids. The chain's CDR3 is CASSQDLGLADTGELFF.

The V call is TRBV12-5, the J call TRBJ1-3; TCRdb's D call, TRBD1, is unchecked because there is no DNA. Germline lookup yields CDR1 LGHNT and CDR2 FRNRAP. The CDR3 is made up of 16 amino acids. CDR3 amino acids: CASGPRTPSSGNTIYF. Filled out from reference TRBV12-5 and TRBJ1-3, the complete variable domain reads DARVTQTPRHKVTEMGQEVTMRCQPILGHNTVFWYRQTMMQGLELLAYFRNRAPLDDSGMPKDRFSAEMPDATLATLKIQPSEPRDSAVYFCASGPRTPSSGNTIYFGEGSWLTVV.

V and J are TRBV11-3 and TRBJ2-1; TCRdb reports TRBD2, a call that lacks DNA to check it against. There are 19 residues in the CDR3. Per the germline V gene, CDR1 is SGHNT and CDR2 is YENEEA. The CDR3 sequence is CASSLDPGTSPGVSNEQFF. Complete variable domain (other parts from reference TRBV11-3 and TRBJ2-1): EAGVVQSPRYKIIEKKQPVAFWCNPISGHNTLYWYLQNLGQGPELLIRYENEEAVDDSQLPKDRFSAERLKGVDSTLKIQPAELGDSAVYLCASSLDPGTSPGVSNEQFFGPGTRLTVL.